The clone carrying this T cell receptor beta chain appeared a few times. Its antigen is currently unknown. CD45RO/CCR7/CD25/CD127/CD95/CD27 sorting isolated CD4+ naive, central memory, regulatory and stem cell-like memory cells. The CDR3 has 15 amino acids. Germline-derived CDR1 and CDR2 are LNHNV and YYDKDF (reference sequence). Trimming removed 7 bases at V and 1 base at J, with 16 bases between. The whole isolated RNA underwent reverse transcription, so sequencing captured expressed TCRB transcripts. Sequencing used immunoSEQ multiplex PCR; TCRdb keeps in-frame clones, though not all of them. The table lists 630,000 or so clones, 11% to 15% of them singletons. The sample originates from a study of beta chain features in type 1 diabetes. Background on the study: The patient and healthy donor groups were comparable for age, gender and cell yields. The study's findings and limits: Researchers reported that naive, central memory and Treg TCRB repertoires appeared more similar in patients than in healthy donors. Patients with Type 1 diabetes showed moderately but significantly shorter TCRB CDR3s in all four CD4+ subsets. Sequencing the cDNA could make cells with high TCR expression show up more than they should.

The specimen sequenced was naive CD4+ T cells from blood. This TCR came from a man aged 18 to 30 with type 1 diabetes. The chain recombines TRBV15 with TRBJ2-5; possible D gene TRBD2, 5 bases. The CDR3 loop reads CATIGAARGQETQYF. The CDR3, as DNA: TGTGCCACCATCGGAGCGGCTCGGGGCCAAGAGACCCAGTACTTC.